The rows below give T cell receptor beta chains drawn from one sample of a study of OX40 agonist ivuxolimab in advanced cancers. This table comes from immunoSEQ multiplex PCR, and its TCRdb copy is limited to in-frame clones, with some not included. The table has about 68,000 clones, about 85% seen once. The sequencing here drew on CD4+ or CD8+ T cells sorted from blood, taken in a trial of the OX40 agonist ivuxolimab. Receptors originate from an adult with an advanced solid tumor such as melanoma, head and neck, liver or kidney cancer. CDR3s include the opening cysteine and the closing phenylalanine or tryptophan. A D gene is named only where the DNA matches it firmly. Clone size appears in some rows only: once, few, many, or a class for an expanded clone.

v_gene: TRBV15; j_gene: TRBJ1-2; len: 13; abundance: NA; d_gene: NA; CDR3nt: TGTGCCACTCAGGCCGGCGTCAACTATGGCTACACCTTC; CDR3aa: CATQAGVNYGYTF
v_gene: TRBV28; j_gene: TRBJ1-3; len: 13; abundance: NA; d_gene: NA; CDR3nt: TGTGCCAGGGCCCCCCGACCCCCAAACACCATATATTTT; CDR3aa: CARAPRPPNTIYF
v_gene: TRBV5-1; j_gene: TRBJ1-1; len: 15; abundance: NA; d_gene: TRBD1; CDR3nt: TGCGCCAGCAGCTCACCCGGACAGGGAATCACTGAAGCTTTCTTT; CDR3aa: CASSSPGQGITEAFF
v_gene: TRBV11-1; j_gene: TRBJ2-3; len: 16; abundance: NA; d_gene: NA; CDR3nt: TGTGCCAGCAGCTTAGTATTGGGGTACCTCACAGATACGCAGTATTTT; CDR3aa: CASSLVLGYLTDTQYF
v_gene: TRBV7-8; j_gene: TRBJ2-3; len: 16; abundance: NA; d_gene: TRBD2; CDR3nt: TGTGCCAGCAGCCCCCGAAGTAGCGGGGGGATAGATACGCAGTATTTT; CDR3aa: CASSPRSSGGIDTQYF
v_gene: TRBV28; j_gene: TRBJ2-7; len: 14; abundance: NA; d_gene: NA; CDR3nt: TGTGCCAGCAGTTTATTGGGGGAAAGGTACGAGCAGTACTTC; CDR3aa: CASSLLGERYEQYF
v_gene: TRBV6-5; j_gene: TRBJ1-6; len: 16; abundance: few; d_gene: NA; CDR3nt: TGTGCCAGCAGTTATGGGTACGGAGGGGCCAATTCACCCCTCCACTTT; CDR3aa: CASSYGYGGANSPLHF
v_gene: TRBV5-4; j_gene: TRBJ2-1; len: 15; abundance: NA; d_gene: NA; CDR3nt: TGTGCCAGCAGCTCACGGGATTATGGTTACAATGAGCAGTTCTTC; CDR3aa: CASSSRDYGYNEQFF
v_gene: TRBV5-1; j_gene: TRBJ1-2; len: 12; abundance: NA; d_gene: NA; CDR3nt: TGCGCCAGCAGCTTCACTGGCGGTGGCTGCACCTTC; CDR3aa: CASSFTGGGCTF
v_gene: TRBV2; j_gene: TRBJ1-3; len: 11; abundance: NA; d_gene: NA; CDR3nt: TGTGCCAGCAGTGTTATGAACACCATATATTTT; CDR3aa: CASSVMNTIYF
v_gene: TRBV5-1; j_gene: TRBJ1-2; len: 17; abundance: NA; d_gene: NA; CDR3nt: TGCGCCAGCCGGGCCCAGGGGACTGGCGCGGGGGCCGGTGGCTACACCTTC; CDR3aa: CASRAQGTGAGAGGYTF
v_gene: TRBV4-1; j_gene: TRBJ2-2; len: 16; abundance: NA; d_gene: NA; CDR3nt: TGCGCCAGCAGCCTAGCCGGGACGGGGAACACCGGGGAGCTGTTTTTT; CDR3aa: CASSLAGTGNTGELFF
v_gene: TRBV7-9; j_gene: TRBJ1-2; len: 12; abundance: once; d_gene: NA; CDR3nt: TGTGCCAGCAGCCCGTCGGACCATGGCTACACCTTC; CDR3aa: CASSPSDHGYTF
v_gene: TRBV5-1; j_gene: TRBJ2-3; len: 14; abundance: NA; d_gene: NA; CDR3nt: TGCGCCAGCAGCATCGGATCAGTCACAGATACGCAGTATTTT; CDR3aa: CASSIGSVTDTQYF
v_gene: TRBV7-3; j_gene: TRBJ2-1; len: 15; abundance: NA; d_gene: NA; CDR3nt: TGTGCCAGCAGCTTAAGTCATAATACCTACAATGAGCAGTTCTTC; CDR3aa: CASSLSHNTYNEQFF
v_gene: TRBV19; j_gene: TRBJ2-1; len: 17; abundance: NA; d_gene: NA; CDR3nt: TGTGCCAGTAGAAATTTGAGGGGGACTGGGGGCTACAATGAGCAGTTCTTC; CDR3aa: CASRNLRGTGGYNEQFF
v_gene: TRBV7-2; j_gene: TRBJ2-7; len: 14; abundance: NA; d_gene: TRBD1; CDR3nt: TGTGCCAGCAGCTTAGGGGACAGGCAGAGCGAGCAGTACTTC; CDR3aa: CASSLGDRQSEQYF
v_gene: TRBV12-5; j_gene: TRBJ1-6; len: 18; abundance: NA; d_gene: NA; CDR3nt: TGTGCTAGTGGCAAGACCGCAGGGCAGAGCTCCTATAATTCACCCCTCCACTTT; CDR3aa: CASGKTAGQSSYNSPLHF
v_gene: TRBV7-7; j_gene: TRBJ2-2; len: 16; abundance: NA; d_gene: NA; CDR3nt: TGTGCCAGCAGCACATTAGCAGCGCCGAACACCGGGGAGCTGTTTTTT; CDR3aa: CASSTLAAPNTGELFF
v_gene: TRBV11-2; j_gene: TRBJ2-1; len: 15; abundance: NA; d_gene: TRBD2; CDR3nt: TGTGCCAGCAGCCTGCGGGGGGGCTCGGGTAATGAGCAGTTCTTC; CDR3aa: CASSLRGGSGNEQFF
v_gene: TRBV7-2; j_gene: TRBJ2-7; len: 15; abundance: NA; d_gene: NA; CDR3nt: TGTGCCAGCAGCTTATCTTTTGGGCAGGGGTACGAGCAGTACTTC; CDR3aa: CASSLSFGQGYEQYF
v_gene: TRBV27; j_gene: TRBJ2-1; len: 13; abundance: NA; d_gene: NA; CDR3nt: TGTGCCAGCAGTTTATCAGGAGATTCTGAGCAGTTCTTC; CDR3aa: CASSLSGDSEQFF
v_gene: TRBV14; j_gene: TRBJ1-2; len: 13; abundance: NA; d_gene: NA; CDR3nt: TGTGCCAGCAGCCAAGTAGAGGGTGGCGGCTACACCTTC; CDR3aa: CASSQVEGGGYTF
v_gene: TRBV5-1; j_gene: TRBJ1-6; len: 15; abundance: few; d_gene: NA; CDR3nt: TGCGCCAGCAGCCTTACCATCGGGGTCAATTCACCCCTCCACTTT; CDR3aa: CASSLTIGVNSPLHF
v_gene: TRBV14; j_gene: TRBJ2-5; len: 15; abundance: NA; d_gene: TRBD2; CDR3nt: TGTGCCAGCAGCCCGGGACTAGCTTTCCAAGAGACCCAGTACTTC; CDR3aa: CASSPGLAFQETQYF
v_gene: TRBV4-3; j_gene: TRBJ2-5; len: 16; abundance: NA; d_gene: NA; CDR3nt: TGCGCCAGCAGCCAAGATGCGGTGCGGGGGCGAGAGACCCAGTACTTC; CDR3aa: CASSQDAVRGRETQYF
v_gene: TRBV2; j_gene: TRBJ2-7; len: 15; abundance: NA; d_gene: TRBD1; CDR3nt: TGTGCCAGCAGTCCGACAGGGCCCCTCTCCTACGAGCAGTACTTC; CDR3aa: CASSPTGPLSYEQYF
v_gene: TRBV6-6; j_gene: TRBJ1-1; len: 14; abundance: NA; d_gene: NA; CDR3nt: TGTGCCAGCAGTTACCGGGGGGAGAGCACTGAAGCTTTCTTT; CDR3aa: CASSYRGESTEAFF